The entry below gives a single T cell receptor beta chain sequence along with its context. Its antigen is still unknown. TCRdb redid the calling of the RT-PCR reads with MiXCR, one entry per CDR3 protein. There are 630,000 or so distinct CDR3 sequences in the sample; around 16% occur only once, and roughly 12% lies in the top ten. There are 16 residues in the CDR3. V lost 3 bases, J lost 1 base, and 4 bases stayed unmatched. Per germline, CDR1 SEHNR and CDR2 FQNEAQ (reference sequence). The data stem from a study of response to subunit inactivated influenza vaccine. Study-level points and caveats: Authors suggested few new T cells are recruited by each seasonal influenza vaccination.

This rearrangement joins TRBV7-9 to TRBJ2-3; 10 positions match TRBD2. The receptor was isolated from a man aged 45-60 years who received an inactivated influenza vaccine. The material was PBMCs from blood, obtained 11 to 12 days after vaccination. The CDR3 DNA sequence: TGTGCCAGCAGCTTTCGTGGACTAGCGGGCACAGATACGCAGTATTTT. It translates to CASSFRGLAGTDTQYF.